Listed here are 6 T cell receptor beta chains from one sample, sequenced in a study of blood T cells in healthy people across ages. The authors ran a second PCR of roughly 7 to 11 cycles using a sample-barcoded 5' primer and a J-beta primer mix. TCRdb re-called the 5' RACE reads with MiXCR, one entry per CDR3 protein. The profile covers fewer than 1.5 million distinct CDR3 sequences, with 42% appearing a single time and roughly 7.9% taken by the ten largest. The sample comprised blood. The receptors come from a woman between 18 and 29 years old in good health.

J is TRBJ2-1 and V is TRBV4-1; no reliable D call. CDR1 and CDR2 from the germline V gene are MGHRA and YSYEKL. This CDR3 comprises 14 residues. The V end was cut by 0 bases, the J end by 10 bases, with 13 bases between. CDR3 DNA sequence: TGCGCCAGCAGCCAAGAACCGGCTAGTCGCGAGCAGTTCTTC. Translated: CASSQEPASREQFF.

The J gene is TRBJ2-3, the V gene TRBV2, with 7 bases that match TRBD2. Germline trimming cut 7 bases from V and 2 bases from J; bases unmatched to any gene: 12. Germline CDR1 reads SNHLY; CDR2 reads FYNNEI. This CDR3 is 16 amino acids long. In DNA, the CDR3 is TGTGCCAGCAACACGGGAAGCGGGACCATCACAGATACGCAGTATTTT. Translating gives CASNTGSGTITDTQYF.

Remarks on this clonotype: It may be a read error: a sequence one base away is much more abundant. The V gene is TRBV10-3, the J gene TRBJ2-7, with a possible D match to TRBD1 (6 bases). Germline V gene data show CDR1 as ENHRY and CDR2 as SYGVKD. Trimming removed 6 bases from V and 3 bases from J, with 9 bases in between. This CDR3 has 12 amino acids. CDR3 in DNA: TGTGCCATCAGCTTACAGGGCTACGAGCAGTACTTC. Translation gives CAISLQGYEQYF.

The chain carries TRBV10-1 and TRBJ2-5; D perhaps matches TRBD1 (5 bases). CDR1 is WNHNN and CDR2 is SYGVQD in the germline V gene (reference sequence). The V gene lost 2 bases and the J gene lost 11 bases, with 21 bases spanning the gap. The CDR3 is 15 amino acids. The CDR3 spells CASSEVGETIKGQYF. CDR3 nucleotide sequence: TGCGCCAGCAGTGAGGTCGGTGAGACGATTAAGGGGCAGTACTTC.

This clonotype was recorded a few times. V and J are TRBV5-1 and TRBJ1-1; the D gene is possibly TRBD1 (5 bases). CDR1 SGHRS and CDR2 YFSETQ come from the germline V gene. Trimming stripped 7 bases from V and 4 bases from J, with 20 bases between. The CDR3 sequence is 15 residues long. The CDR3 spells CASLPTTAQGTEAFF. CDR3 sequence (DNA): TGCGCCAGCCTCCCCACCACAGCTCAGGGCACTGAAGCTTTCTTT.

The V and J genes are TRBV2 and TRBJ1-1, with D unresolved. CDR1 is SNHLY and CDR2 is FYNNEI in the germline V gene. This CDR3 region has 11 residues. Deletions cut 6 bases from V and 11 bases from J, with 13 bases between. In DNA, the CDR3 is TGTGCCAGCAGGGAGGTGACGGGGGCTTTCTTT. Encoded protein: CASREVTGAFF.